The TCR beta chain under discussion was sequenced for a study of cytomegalovirus exposure and HLA in healthy donors. General study findings and limits: Most TCR beta V segments were productive about 87% or about 30% of the time in an earlier analysis. Reports credit the classifier with highly specific, highly sensitive diagnosis of cytomegalovirus status.

Germline V lookup: CDR1 MDHEN, CDR2 SYDVKM. CDR3 length equals 15 residues. V trimming: 6 bases; J trimming: 2 bases; junction bases outside the gene matches: 7. 13 Jbeta primers and 60 Vbeta primers were used for the PCR. Source study methods: In a later analysis, of some 80 million unique beta chains, 9 million to 11 million appeared in at least two donors. Repertoires were generated with immunoSEQ multiplex PCR, while TCRdb's copy carries only in-frame clones and drops some. The V and J calls and the clone size are those of that table, but D and trimming were determined from the DNA. Of fewer than 200,000 clones in the sample, roughly 82% are singletons; the top ten hold approximately 12%. Among the donors, all were healthy bone marrow donors. Points on this clone: Its antigen is as yet unknown. The sample contains more than one DNA sequence encoding this CDR3.

The TCR was taken from a man aged 50-60 years in good health and CMV-seropositive. The V call is TRBV28, the J call TRBJ2-7; 10 bases line up with TRBD1. The sequenced material came from PBMCs. The CDR3 DNA reads TGTGCCAGCAGCCCCGGGACAGGGGTCCCCTACGAGCAGTACTTC. Translated: CASSPGTGVPYEQYF.